This paragraph reports one TCR beta chain. It may be a read error: a sequence one base away is much more abundant. The germline V gene encodes CDR1 SGHAT and CDR2 FQNNGV. This CDR3 has 13 residues. Deletions cut 0 bases from V and 10 bases from J, with 13 bases between. With a J-beta primer mix and a sample-barcoded 5' primer, a second PCR ran about 7 to 11 cycles. TCRdb re-analysed the 5' RACE reads in MiXCR, keeping a single row per CDR3 protein. Of around 1,000,000 distinct CDR3 sequences listed, roughly a quarter are singletons. The data belong to a study of blood T cells in healthy people across ages. The data also belong to a second study, concerning T cells of mothers and their children. That study adds: Each mother gave over 9 million TCR beta CDR3 reads; each child, about 2.9 million. Related and unrelated pairs show similar thymic shaping of TCR recombination output.

The rearrangement joins TRBV11-2 to TRBJ2-7, with D uncertain. This clonotype was sampled from a girl aged 2 to 10 in good health. Sequencing was done on a sample of blood. The CDR3 reads CASSLDRVGDQYF. CDR3 nucleotides: TGTGCCAGCAGCTTAGATAGGGTAGGCGACCAGTACTTC.